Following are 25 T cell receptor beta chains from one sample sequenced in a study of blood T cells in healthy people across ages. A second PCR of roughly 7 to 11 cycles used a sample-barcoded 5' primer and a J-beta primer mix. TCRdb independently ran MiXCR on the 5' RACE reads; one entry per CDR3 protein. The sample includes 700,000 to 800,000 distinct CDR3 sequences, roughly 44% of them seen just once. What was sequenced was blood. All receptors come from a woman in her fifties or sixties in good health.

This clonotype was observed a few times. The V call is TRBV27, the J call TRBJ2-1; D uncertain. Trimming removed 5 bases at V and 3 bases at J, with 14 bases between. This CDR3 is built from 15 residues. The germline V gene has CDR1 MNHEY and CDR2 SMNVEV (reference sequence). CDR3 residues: CASSNRPVGYNEQFF. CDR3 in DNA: TGTGCCAGCAGTAATAGACCCGTCGGCTACAATGAGCAGTTCTTC.

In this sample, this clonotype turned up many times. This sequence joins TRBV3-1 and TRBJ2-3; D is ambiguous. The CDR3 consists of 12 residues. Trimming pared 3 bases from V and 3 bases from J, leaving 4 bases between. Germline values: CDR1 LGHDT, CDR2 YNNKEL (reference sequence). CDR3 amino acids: CASSHPTDTQYF. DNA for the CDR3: TGTGCCAGCAGCCACCCGACAGATACGCAGTATTTT.

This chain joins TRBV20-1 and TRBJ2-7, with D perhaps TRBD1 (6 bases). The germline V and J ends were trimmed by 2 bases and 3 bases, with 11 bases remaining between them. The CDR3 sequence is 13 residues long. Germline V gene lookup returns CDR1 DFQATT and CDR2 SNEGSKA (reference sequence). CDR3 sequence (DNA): TGCAGTGCTAGATACGACAGGTACTACGAGCAGTACTTC. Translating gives CSARYDRYYEQYF.

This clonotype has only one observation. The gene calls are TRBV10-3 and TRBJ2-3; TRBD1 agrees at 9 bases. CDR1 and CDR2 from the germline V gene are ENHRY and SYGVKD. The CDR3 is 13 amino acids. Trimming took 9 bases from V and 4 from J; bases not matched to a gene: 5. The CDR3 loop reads CAIRDRAADTQYF. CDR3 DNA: TGTGCCATACGGGACAGGGCCGCAGATACGCAGTATTTT.

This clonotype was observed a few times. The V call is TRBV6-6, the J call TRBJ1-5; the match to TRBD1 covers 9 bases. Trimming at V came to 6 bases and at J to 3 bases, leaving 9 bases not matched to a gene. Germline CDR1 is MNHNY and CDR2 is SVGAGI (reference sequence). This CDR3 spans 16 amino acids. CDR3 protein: CASSNRDRADNQPQHF. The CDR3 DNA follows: TGTGCCAGCAGCAACCGGGACAGGGCGGACAATCAGCCCCAGCATTTT.

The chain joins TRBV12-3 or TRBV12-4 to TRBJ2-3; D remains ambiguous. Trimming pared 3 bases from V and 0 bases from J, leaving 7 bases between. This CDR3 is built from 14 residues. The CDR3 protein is CASSLYVSTDTQYF. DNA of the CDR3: TGTGCCAGCAGTTTGTATGTGAGCACAGATACGCAGTATTTT.

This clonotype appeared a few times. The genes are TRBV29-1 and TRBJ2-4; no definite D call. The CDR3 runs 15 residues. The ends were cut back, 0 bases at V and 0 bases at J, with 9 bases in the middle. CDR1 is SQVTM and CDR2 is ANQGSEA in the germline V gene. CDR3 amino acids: CSVEEARKAKNIQYF. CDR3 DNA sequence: TGCAGCGTTGAAGAGGCCCGGAAAGCCAAAAACATTCAGTACTTC. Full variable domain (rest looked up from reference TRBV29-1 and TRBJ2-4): SAVISQKPSRDICQRGTSLTIQCQVDSQVTMMFWYRQQPGQSLTLIATANQGSEATYESGFVIDKFPISRPNLTFSTLTVSNMSPEDSSIYLCSVEEARKAKNIQYFGAGTRLSVL.

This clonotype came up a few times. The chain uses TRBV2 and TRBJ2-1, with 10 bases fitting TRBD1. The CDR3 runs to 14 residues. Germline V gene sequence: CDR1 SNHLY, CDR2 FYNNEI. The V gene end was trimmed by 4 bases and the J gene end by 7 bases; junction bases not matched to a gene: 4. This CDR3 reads CASSGLGQGNEQFF. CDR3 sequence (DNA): TGTGCCAGCAGTGGATTGGGACAGGGGAATGAGCAGTTCTTC. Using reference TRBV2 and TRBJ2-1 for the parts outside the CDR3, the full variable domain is EPEVTQTPSHQVTQMGQEVILRCVPISNHLYFYWYRQILGQKVEFLVSFYNNEISEKSEIFDDQFSVERPDGSNFTLKIRSTKLEDSAMYFCASSGLGQGNEQFFGPGTRLTVL.

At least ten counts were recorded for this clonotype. CDR3 amino acids: CASSLLDLNNEQFF. DNA of the CDR3: TGCGCCAGCAGCTTGCTGGACCTAAACAATGAGCAGTTCTTC. This chain uses TRBV5-1 with TRBJ2-1; no firm D call. The germline V gene encodes CDR1 SGHRS and CDR2 YFSETQ. V gave up 1 base and J gave up 5 bases, with 10 bases separating them. This CDR3 contains 14 residues.

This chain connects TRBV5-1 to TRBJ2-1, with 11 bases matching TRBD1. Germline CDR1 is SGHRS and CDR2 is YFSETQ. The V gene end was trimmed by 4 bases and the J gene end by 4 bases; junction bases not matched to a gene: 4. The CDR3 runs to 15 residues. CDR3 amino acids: CASSGGTGGYNEQFF. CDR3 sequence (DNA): TGCGCCAGCAGCGGGGGGACAGGGGGGTACAATGAGCAGTTCTTC.

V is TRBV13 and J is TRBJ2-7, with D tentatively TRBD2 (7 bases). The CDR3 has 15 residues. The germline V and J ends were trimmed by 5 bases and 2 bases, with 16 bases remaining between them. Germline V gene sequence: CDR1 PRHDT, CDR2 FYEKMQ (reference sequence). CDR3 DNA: TGTGCCAGCAGCACGAAGGGAGGGGGACCCTACGAGCAGTACTTC. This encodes CASSTKGGGPYEQYF.

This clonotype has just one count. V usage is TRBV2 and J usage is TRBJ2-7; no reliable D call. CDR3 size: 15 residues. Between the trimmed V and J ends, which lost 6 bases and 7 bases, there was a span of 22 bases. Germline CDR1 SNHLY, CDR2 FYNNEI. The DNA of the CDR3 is TGTGCCAGCAGCGACCGGGTTAGCTCCTACAATGAGCAGTACTTC. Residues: CASSDRVSSYNEQYF.

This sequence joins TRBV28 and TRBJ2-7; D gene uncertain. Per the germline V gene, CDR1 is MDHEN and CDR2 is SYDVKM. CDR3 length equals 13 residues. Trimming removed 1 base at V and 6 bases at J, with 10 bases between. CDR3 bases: TGTGCCAGCAGTTTATCGACGTACACCGAGCAGTACTTC. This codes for CASSLSTYTEQYF.

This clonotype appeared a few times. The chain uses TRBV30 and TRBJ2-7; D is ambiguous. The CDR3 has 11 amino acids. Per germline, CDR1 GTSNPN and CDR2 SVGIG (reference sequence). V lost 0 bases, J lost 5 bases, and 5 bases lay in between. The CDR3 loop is CAWSVQDEQYF. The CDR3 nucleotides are TGTGCCTGGAGTGTACAAGACGAGCAGTACTTC.

CDR3 sequence reads: CASSSDDRAPSGYTF. Here the CDR3 DNA reads TGTGCCAGCAGTTCCGATGACAGGGCTCCGAGTGGCTACACCTTC. V usage is TRBV5-6 and J usage is TRBJ1-2; 7 nucleotides agree with TRBD1. The CDR3 totals 15 residues. Losses at the gene ends were 5 bases for V and 7 bases for J; bases not matched to a gene: 14. Germline CDR1 is SGHDT and CDR2 is YYEEEE.

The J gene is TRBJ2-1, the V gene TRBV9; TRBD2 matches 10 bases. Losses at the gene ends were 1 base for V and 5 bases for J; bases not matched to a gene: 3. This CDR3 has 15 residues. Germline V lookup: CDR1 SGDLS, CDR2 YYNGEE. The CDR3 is CASSVKLAGDNEQFF. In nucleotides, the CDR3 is TGTGCCAGCAGCGTAAAGCTAGCGGGGGACAATGAGCAGTTCTTC.

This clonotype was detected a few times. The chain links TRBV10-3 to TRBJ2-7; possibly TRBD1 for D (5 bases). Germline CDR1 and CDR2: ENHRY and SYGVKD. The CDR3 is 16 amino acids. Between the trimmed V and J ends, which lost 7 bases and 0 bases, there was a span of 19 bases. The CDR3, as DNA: TGTGCCATCAAATCGGACGGACACCTGAACTCCTACGAGCAGTACTTC. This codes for CAIKSDGHLNSYEQYF.

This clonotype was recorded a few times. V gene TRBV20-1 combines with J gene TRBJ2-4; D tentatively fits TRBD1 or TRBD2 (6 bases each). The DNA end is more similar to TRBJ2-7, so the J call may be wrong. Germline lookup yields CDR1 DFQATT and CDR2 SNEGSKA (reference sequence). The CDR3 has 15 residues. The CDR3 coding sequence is TGCAGTGCTAGAGTTCCGGGGAGAGGGGGGAACGAGCAGTACTTC. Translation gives CSARVPGRGGNEQYF.

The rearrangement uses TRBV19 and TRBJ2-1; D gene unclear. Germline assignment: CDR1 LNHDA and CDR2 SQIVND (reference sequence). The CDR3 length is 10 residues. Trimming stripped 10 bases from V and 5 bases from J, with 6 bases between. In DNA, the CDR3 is TGTGCCACCGAAGACAATGAGCAGTTCTTC. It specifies CATEDNEQFF.

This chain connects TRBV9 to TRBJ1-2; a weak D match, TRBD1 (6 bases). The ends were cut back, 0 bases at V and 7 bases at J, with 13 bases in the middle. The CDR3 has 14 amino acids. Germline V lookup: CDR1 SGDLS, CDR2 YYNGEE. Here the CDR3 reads CASSVEGGLSGYTF. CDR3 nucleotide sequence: TGTGCCAGCAGCGTAGAAGGGGGGCTAAGTGGCTACACCTTC.

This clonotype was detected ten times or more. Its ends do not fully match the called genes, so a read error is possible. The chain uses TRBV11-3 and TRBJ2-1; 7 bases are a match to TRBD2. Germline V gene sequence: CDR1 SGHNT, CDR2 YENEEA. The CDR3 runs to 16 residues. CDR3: CASSLEGGGSYNEQFF. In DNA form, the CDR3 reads TGCGCCAGCAGCTTGGAGGGCGGGGGCTCCTACAATGAGCAGTTCTTC.

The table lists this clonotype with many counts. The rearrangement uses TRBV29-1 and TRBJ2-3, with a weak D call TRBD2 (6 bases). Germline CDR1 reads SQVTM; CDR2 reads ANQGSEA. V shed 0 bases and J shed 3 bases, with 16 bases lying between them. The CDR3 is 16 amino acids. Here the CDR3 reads CSVEDPWDGSTDTQYF. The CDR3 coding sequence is TGCAGCGTTGAAGATCCCTGGGACGGGAGTACAGATACGCAGTATTTT.

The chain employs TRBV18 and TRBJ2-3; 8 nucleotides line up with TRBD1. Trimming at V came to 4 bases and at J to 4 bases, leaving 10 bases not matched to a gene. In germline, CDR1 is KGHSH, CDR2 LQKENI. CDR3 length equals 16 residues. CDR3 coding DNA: TGTGCCAGCTCACGCGCCGGGACAGGTCTAGCAGATACGCAGTATTTT. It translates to CASSRAGTGLADTQYF.

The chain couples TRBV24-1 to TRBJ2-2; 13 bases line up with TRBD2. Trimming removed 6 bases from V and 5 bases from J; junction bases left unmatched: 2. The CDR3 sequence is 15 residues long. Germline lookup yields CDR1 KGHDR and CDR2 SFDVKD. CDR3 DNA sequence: TGTGCCACCAGTCCGGGACTAGCGGGGACCGGGGAGCTGTTTTTT. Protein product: CATSPGLAGTGELFF.

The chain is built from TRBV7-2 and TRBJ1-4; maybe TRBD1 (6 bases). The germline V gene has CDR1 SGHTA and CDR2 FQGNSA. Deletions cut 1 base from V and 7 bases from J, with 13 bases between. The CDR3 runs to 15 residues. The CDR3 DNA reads TGTGCCAGCAGCTTAGTCGGGGGAGGGGGTGAAAAACTGTTTTTT. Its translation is CASSLVGGGGEKLFF.